This TCR beta chain was found in a study of shared clonotypes between healthy human individuals. Findings and limits, study-wide: Rarefaction showed that sequencing of sorted subsets was incomplete (despite large depth).

Concerning this clone: What it binds is not known.

The data were produced by immunoSEQ multiplex PCR, yet TCRdb's version contains in-frame clones alone and is incomplete. The sample consists of about 980,000 clones, 60% to 85% of them appearing once. CDR3 length: 14 residues. V lost 0 bases, J lost 7 bases, and 5 bases stayed unmatched. Germline CDR1 is SGHNT and CDR2 is YYREEE (reference sequence). Material for sequencing was memory CD4+ T cells sorted from blood. Subset indicated: CD45RA-negative fraction. This sequence originates from a man aged 18 to 30 in good health. The chain carries TRBV5-4 and TRBJ1-2, with TRBD1 identical over 8 bases. CDR3 loop: CASSLGTGKSGYTF. As DNA, the CDR3 is TGTGCCAGCAGCTTGGGGACAGGGAAGAGTGGCTACACCTTC.